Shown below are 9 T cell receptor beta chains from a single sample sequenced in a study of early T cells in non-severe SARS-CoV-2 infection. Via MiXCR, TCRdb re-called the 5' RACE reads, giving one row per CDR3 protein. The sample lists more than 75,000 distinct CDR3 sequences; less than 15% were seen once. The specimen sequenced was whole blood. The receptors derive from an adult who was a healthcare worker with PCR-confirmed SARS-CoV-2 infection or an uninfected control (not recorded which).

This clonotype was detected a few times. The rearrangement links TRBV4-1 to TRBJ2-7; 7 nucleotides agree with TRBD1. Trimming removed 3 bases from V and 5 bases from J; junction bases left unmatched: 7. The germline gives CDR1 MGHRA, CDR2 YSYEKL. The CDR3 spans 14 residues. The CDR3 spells CASSQTGIFDEQYF. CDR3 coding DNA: TGCGCCAGCAGCCAGACAGGGATATTCGACGAGCAGTACTTC.

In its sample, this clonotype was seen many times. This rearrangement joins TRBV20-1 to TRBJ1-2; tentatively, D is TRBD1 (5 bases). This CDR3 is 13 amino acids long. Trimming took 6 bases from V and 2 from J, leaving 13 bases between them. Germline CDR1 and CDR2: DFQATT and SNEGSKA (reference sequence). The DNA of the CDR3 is TGCAGTGCCGCTTACGGGGGAAACTATGGCTACACCTTC. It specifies CSAAYGGNYGYTF.

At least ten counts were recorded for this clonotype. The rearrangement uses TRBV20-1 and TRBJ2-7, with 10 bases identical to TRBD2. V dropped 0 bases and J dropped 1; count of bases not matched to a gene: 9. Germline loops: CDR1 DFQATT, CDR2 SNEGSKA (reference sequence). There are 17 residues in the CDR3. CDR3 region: CSARDSSGRAGSYEQYF. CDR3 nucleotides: TGCAGTGCTAGAGATAGCAGCGGGAGGGCCGGGTCCTACGAGCAGTACTTC.

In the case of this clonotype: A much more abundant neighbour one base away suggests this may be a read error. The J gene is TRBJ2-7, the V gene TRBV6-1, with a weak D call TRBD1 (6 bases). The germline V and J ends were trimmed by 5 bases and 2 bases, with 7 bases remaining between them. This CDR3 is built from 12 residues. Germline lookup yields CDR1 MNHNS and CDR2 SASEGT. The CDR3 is CASSRQAYEQYF. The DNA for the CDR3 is TGTGCCAGCAGTCGACAGGCCTACGAGCAGTACTTC.

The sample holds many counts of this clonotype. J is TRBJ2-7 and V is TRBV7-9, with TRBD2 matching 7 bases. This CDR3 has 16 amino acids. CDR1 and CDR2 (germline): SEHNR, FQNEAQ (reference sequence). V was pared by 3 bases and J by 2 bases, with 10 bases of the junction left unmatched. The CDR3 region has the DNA TGTGCCAGCAGCTTTTCGGCTAGCGGATCTCCCTACGAGCAGTACTTC. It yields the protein CASSFSASGSPYEQYF.

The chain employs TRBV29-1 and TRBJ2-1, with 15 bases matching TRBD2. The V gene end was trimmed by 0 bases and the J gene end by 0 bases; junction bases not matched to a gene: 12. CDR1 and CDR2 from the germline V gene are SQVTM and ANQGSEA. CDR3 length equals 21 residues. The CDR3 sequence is CSVEDPIGTSGGPSSYNEQFF. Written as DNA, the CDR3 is TGCAGCGTTGAAGATCCCATAGGGACTAGCGGGGGGCCTAGCTCCTACAATGAGCAGTTCTTC.

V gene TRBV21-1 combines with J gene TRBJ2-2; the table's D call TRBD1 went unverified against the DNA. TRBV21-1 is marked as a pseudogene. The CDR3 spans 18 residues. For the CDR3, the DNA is TGTGCCAGCAGCAAAGTCCGTGCGAGGGGCTCGAACACCGGGGAGCTGTTTTTT. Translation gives CASSKVRARGSNTGELFF.

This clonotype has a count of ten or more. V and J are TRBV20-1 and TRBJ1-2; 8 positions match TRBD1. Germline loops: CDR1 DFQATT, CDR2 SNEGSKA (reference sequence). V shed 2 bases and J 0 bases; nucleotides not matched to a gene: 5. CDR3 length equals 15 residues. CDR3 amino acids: CSARPGGRPNYGYTF. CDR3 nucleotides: TGCAGTGCTAGACCAGGGGGCCGTCCTAACTATGGCTACACCTTC.

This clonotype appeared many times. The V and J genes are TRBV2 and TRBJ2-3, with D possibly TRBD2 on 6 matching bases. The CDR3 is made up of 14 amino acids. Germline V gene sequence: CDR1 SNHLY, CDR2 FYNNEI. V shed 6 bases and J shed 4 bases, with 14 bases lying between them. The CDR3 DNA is TGTGCCAGCAGGGAGGCTAGCGCCGCAGATACGCAGTATTTT. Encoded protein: CASREASAADTQYF.